The TCR beta chain under discussion was sequenced for a study of T-cell memory formation after mild COVID-19. Study-wide points: Second-wave clones reaching peak frequency on day 37 lacked confirmed SARS-CoV-2 specificity. CD4/CD8 balance characterized clones contracting day 15 to 85, and CD4+ skew characterized later expanders.

Constant-segment primers were used for 5'RACE, and the resulting TCR alpha and TCR beta cDNA libraries carried sample barcodes and UMIs. TCRdb re-derived calls from the 5' RACE reads in MiXCR, one entry per CDR3 protein. The table records some 190,000 distinct CDR3 sequences, 16% of them present only once. To note about this clonotype: Antigen unknown.

CDR1 is KGHSH, CDR2 LQKENI, per germline. The CDR3 consists of 13 residues. Between the trimmed V and J ends, which lost 0 bases and 5 bases, there was a span of 8 bases. The chain is built from TRBV18 and TRBJ2-7, with a possible D match to TRBD2 (6 bases). Sequencing input: PBMCs or a T cell subset sorted from them (not recorded which). The sequence derives from an adult woman who had mild COVID-19 (a few samples of this study predate the infection). Cell type and time point are not known. The CDR3 reads CASSPPTSNEQYF. The CDR3 DNA sequence: TGTGCCAGCTCACCACCGACTAGTAACGAGCAGTACTTC. Variable domain in full (rest from reference TRBV18 and TRBJ2-7): NAGVMQNPRHLVRRRGQEARLRCSPMKGHSHVYWYRQLPEEGLKFMVYLQKENIIDESGMPKERFSAEFPKEGPSILRIQQVVRGDSAAYFCASSPPTSNEQYFGPGTRLTVT.